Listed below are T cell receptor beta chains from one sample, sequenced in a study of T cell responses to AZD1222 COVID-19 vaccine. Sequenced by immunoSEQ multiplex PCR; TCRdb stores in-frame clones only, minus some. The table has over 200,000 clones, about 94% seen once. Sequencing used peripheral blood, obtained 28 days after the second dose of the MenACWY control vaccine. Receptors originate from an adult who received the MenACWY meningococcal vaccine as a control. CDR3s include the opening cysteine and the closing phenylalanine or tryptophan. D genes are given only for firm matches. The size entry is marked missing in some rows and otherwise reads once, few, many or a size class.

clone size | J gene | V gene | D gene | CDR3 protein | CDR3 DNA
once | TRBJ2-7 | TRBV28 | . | CASSFRGGVSYEQYF | TGTGCCAGCAGCTTCCGAGGGGGGGTATCCTACGAGCAGTACTTC
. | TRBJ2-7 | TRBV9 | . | CASSVGFSTTYEQYF | TGTGCCAGCAGCGTAGGGTTCTCTACCACCTACGAGCAGTACTTC
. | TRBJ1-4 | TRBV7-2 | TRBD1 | CASSLRGQGGFNEKLFF | TGTGCCAGCAGCTTAAGGGGACAGGGGGGGTTTAATGAAAAACTGTTTTTT
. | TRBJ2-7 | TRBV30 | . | CAWSETTYYEQYF | TGTGCCTGGAGTGAGACTACCTATTACGAGCAGTACTTC
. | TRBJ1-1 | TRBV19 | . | CASSPVNTEAFF | TGTGCCAGTAGTCCTGTGAACACTGAAGCTTTCTTT
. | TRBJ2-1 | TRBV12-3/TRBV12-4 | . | CASGGLASTQFF | TGTGCCAGCGGAGGACTGGCGAGCACTCAGTTCTTC
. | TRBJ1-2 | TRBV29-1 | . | CSVEDERGIYGYTF | TGCAGCGTTGAAGACGAGCGGGGGATCTATGGCTACACCTTC
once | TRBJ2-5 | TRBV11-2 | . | CASSLARQETQYF | TGTGCCAGCAGCTTAGCCCGGCAAGAGACCCAGTACTTC
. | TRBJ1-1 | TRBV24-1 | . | CATSESANTEAFF | TGTGCCACCAGTGAGTCGGCGAACACTGAAGCTTTCTTT
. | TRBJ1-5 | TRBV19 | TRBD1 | CASSIWTGVNQPQHF | TGTGCCAGTAGTATCTGGACAGGAGTTAATCAGCCCCAGCATTTT
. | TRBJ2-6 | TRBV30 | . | CAGSESGANVLTF | TGTGCCGGCAGTGAATCTGGGGCCAACGTCCTGACTTTC
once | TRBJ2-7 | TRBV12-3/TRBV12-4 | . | CASRGGSYEQYF | TGTGCCAGCAGGGGGGGCTCCTACGAGCAGTACTTC
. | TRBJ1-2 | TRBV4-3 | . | CASSQARTVNYGYTF | TGCGCCAGCAGCCAAGCCCGGACAGTAAACTATGGCTACACCTTC
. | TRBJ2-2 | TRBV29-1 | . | CSARGGEKRNTGELFF | TGCAGCGCCCGGGGTGGGGAGAAGCGGAACACCGGGGAGCTGTTTTTT
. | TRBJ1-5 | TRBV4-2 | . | CASSQAAGLHQPQHF | TGTGCCAGCAGCCAAGCGGCGGGGCTACATCAGCCCCAGCATTTT
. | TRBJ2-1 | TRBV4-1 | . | CASSQVNRNNEQFF | TGCGCCAGCAGCCAAGTAAACAGAAACAATGAGCAGTTCTTC
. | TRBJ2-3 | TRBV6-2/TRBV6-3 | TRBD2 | CASSTQRGGLFSDTQYF | TGTGCCAGCAGTACTCAGCGGGGGGGCCTCTTTTCAGATACGCAGTATTTT
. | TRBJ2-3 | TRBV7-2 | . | CASSLPWATTDTQYF | TGTGCCAGCAGCTTACCGTGGGCGACCACAGATACGCAGTATTTT
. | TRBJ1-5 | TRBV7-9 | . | CASSLGGQPQHF | TGTGCCAGCAGCTTAGGAGGGCAGCCCCAGCATTTT
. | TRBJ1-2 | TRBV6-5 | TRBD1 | CASSPVGRGDYGYTF | TGTGCCAGCAGCCCAGTGGGCAGGGGGGACTATGGCTACACCTTC
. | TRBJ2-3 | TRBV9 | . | CASSVDVTDTQYF | TGTGCCAGCAGCGTAGATGTCACAGATACGCAGTATTTT
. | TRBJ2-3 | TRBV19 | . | CASAGTENRDRDTQYF | TGTGCCAGTGCGGGGACGGAGAACAGGGACCGAGATACGCAGTATTTT
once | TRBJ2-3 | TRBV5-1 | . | CASSLQSTDTQYF | TGCGCCAGCAGCTTGCAGTCCACAGATACGCAGTATTTT
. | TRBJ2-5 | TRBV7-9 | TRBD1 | CASSLKRQGQETQYF | TGTGCCAGCAGCTTAAAGAGACAGGGGCAAGAGACCCAGTACTTC
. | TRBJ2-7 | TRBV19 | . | CAGGRCRQPYEQYF | TGTGCCGGGGGTCGTTGTCGACAGCCCTACGAGCAGTACTTC
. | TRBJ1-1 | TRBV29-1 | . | CSVATTSEAFF | TGCAGCGTCGCGACAACCTCTGAAGCTTTCTTT
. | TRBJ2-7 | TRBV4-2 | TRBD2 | CASSQEMSSGSYEQYF | TGTGCCAGCAGCCAAGAGATGTCTAGCGGGAGCTACGAGCAGTACTTC
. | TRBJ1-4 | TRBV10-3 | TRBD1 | CAIRETGQGATNEKLFF | TGTGCCATCAGGGAGACAGGTCAGGGGGCAACTAATGAAAAACTGTTTTTT
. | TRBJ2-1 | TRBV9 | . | CASSVGNRDNEQFF | TGTGCCAGCAGCGTAGGGAACAGGGACAATGAGCAGTTCTTC
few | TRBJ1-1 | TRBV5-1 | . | CASSLDPGGTEAFF | TGCGCCAGCAGCTTGGATCCTGGAGGCACTGAAGCTTTCTTT
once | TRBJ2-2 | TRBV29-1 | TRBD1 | CSARDRGDTGELFF | TGCAGCGCCCGGGACAGGGGGGACACCGGGGAGCTGTTTTTT
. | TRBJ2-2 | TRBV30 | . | CAWDTGELFF | TGTGCCTGGGACACCGGGGAGCTGTTTTTT
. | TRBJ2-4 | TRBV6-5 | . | CASALTGQAKNIQYF | TGTGCCAGCGCTCTGACAGGACAAGCCAAAAACATTCAGTACTTC
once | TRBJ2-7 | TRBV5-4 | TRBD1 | CASRVDRVSYEQYF | TGTGCCAGCAGGGTCGACAGGGTTTCCTACGAGCAGTACTTC
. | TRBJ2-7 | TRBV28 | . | CASSHPGTSYEQYF | TGTGCCAGCAGCCATCCCGGGACAAGCTACGAGCAGTACTTC
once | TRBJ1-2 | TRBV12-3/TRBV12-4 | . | CASSPSSAGYTF | TGTGCCAGCAGTCCCTCCTCAGCGGGCTACACCTTC
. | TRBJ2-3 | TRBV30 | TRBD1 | CAWTPGQGTDTQYF | TGTGCCTGGACCCCGGGACAGGGGACAGATACGCAGTATTTT
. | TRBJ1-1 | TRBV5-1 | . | CASSMGIGAVVPEAFF | TGCGCCAGCAGCATGGGTATAGGGGCCGTTGTTCCTGAAGCTTTCTTT
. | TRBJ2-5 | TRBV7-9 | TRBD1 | CASSFRGLDFAPKETQYF | TGTGCCAGCAGCTTTAGGGGGCTCGATTTTGCTCCTAAAGAGACCCAGTACTTC
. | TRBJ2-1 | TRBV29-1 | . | CSVVQAAEQFF | TGCAGCGTTGTGCAAGCGGCCGAGCAGTTCTTC
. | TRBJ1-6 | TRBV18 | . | CASSPRGGGNSPLHF | TGTGCCAGCTCACCGCGGGGGGGAGGTAATTCACCCCTCCACTTT
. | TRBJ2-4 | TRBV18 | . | CASAQVGAKNIQYF | TGTGCCAGCGCTCAAGTGGGAGCCAAAAACATTCAGTACTTC
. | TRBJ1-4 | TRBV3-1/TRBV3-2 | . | CASSHRRTTNEKLFF | TGTGCCAGCAGCCATAGGAGGACAACTAATGAAAAACTGTTTTTT
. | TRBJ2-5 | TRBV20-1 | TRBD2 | CSASIASGRRGETQYF | TGCAGTGCTAGTATTGCTAGCGGGAGGAGGGGGGAGACCCAGTACTTC
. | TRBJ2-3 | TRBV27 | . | CASRTRETDTQYF | TGTGCCAGCAGGACTCGAGAAACAGATACGCAGTATTTT
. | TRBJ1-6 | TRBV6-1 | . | CASSLRVPLMTLHF | TGTGCCAGCAGTTTACGAGTACCCCTGATGACCCTCCACTTT
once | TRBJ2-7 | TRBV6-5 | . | CASSYDRSYEQYF | TGTGCCAGCAGTTACGACAGATCCTACGAGCAGTACTTC
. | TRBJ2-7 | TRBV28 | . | CASSRVRVLSSYEQYF | TGTGCCAGCAGTCGGGTCAGGGTCCTGAGCTCCTACGAGCAGTACTTC
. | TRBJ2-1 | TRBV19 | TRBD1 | CASSIRTGGYNEQFF | TGTGCCAGTAGTATCCGGACAGGGGGCTACAATGAGCAGTTCTTC
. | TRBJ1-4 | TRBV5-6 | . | CASTGTPANEKLFF | TGTGCCAGCACCGGGACTCCAGCTAATGAAAAACTGTTTTTT
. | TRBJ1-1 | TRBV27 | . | CASSLVLNTEAFF | TGTGCCAGCAGCTTGGTATTGAACACTGAAGCTTTCTTT
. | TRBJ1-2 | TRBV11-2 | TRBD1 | CASSLLDRAYGYTF | TGTGCCAGCAGCTTACTAGACAGGGCCTATGGCTACACCTTC
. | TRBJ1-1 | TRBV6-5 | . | CASSRMNTEAFF | TGTGCCAGCAGTCGGATGAACACTGAAGCTTTCTTT
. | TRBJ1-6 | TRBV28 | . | CASRVGDKRSPLHF | TGTGCCAGTCGCGTCGGGGACAAGAGGTCACCCCTCCACTTT
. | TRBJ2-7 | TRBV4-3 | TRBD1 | CASSQGRTGDYEQYF | TGCGCCAGCAGCCAAGGAAGGACAGGGGATTACGAGCAGTACTTC
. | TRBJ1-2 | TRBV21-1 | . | CASSKGDRDGGYTF | TGTGCCAGCAGCAAAGGAGACAGGGACGGCGGCTACACCTTC
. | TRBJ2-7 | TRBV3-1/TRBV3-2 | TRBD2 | CASSQDWLAGYDEQYF | TGTGCCAGCAGCCAAGATTGGCTAGCGGGGTACGACGAGCAGTACTTC
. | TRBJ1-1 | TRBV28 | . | CASSRGGRGRRTEAFF | TGTGCCAGCAGTAGGGGGGGGCGCGGTCGGCGCACTGAAGCTTTCTTT
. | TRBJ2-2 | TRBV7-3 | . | CASSLSVSGELFF | TGTGCCAGCAGCTTAAGCGTGTCCGGGGAGCTGTTTTTT